The 5 T cell receptor beta chains reported below all come from one sample, sequenced in a study of identical twins. Using its own MiXCR run on the 5' RACE reads, TCRdb lists one record per CDR3 protein. The sample carries around 570,000 distinct CDR3 sequences, roughly 9.5% recorded once. These data are also associated with another study on yellow fever vaccine responses in identical twins.

The specimen sequenced was PBMCs. The receptor set was obtained from a woman between 18 and 29 years old in good health.

This clonotype has a count of ten or more. V gene TRBV3-1 combines with J gene TRBJ1-1; tentative D call: TRBD1 (6 bases). The germline V and J ends were trimmed by 4 bases and 5 bases, with 14 bases remaining between them. The CDR3 consists of 14 residues. Germline-derived CDR1 and CDR2 are LGHDT and YNNKEL (reference sequence). The CDR3 region has the DNA TGTGCCAGCAGCCTGACAGGAGGGAGAACTGAAGCTTTCTTT. It yields the protein CASSLTGGRTEAFF.

This chain joins TRBV20-1 and TRBJ2-7; TRBD1 matches 9 bases. This CDR3 has 13 residues. Germline V gene sequence: CDR1 DFQATT, CDR2 SNEGSKA (reference sequence). V lost 3 bases and J lost 3; bases outside the gene matches: 3. The CDR3 region is CSARTGGFYEQYF. CDR3 bases: TGCAGTGCTAGGACAGGGGGTTTCTACGAGCAGTACTTC.

This clonotype was seen only a few times. This chain's CDR3 is CASRPGTNSYEQYF. In nucleotides, the CDR3 is TGTGCCAGTCGACCCGGGACTAACTCCTACGAGCAGTACTTC. This chain joins TRBV2 and TRBJ2-7; the match to TRBD2 covers 7 bases. Trimming removed 9 bases from V and 0 bases from J; junction bases left unmatched: 8. The CDR3 runs 14 residues. The germline CDR1 and CDR2 sequences are SNHLY and FYNNEI.

The chain combines TRBV3-1 with TRBJ1-6; D is perhaps TRBD1 (6 bases). The CDR3 is made up of 14 amino acids. The germline V gene encodes CDR1 LGHDT and CDR2 YNNKEL (reference sequence). Trimming removed 5 bases from V and 9 bases from J, with 14 bases in between. CDR3 protein: CASSSKGGGSPLHF. The CDR3 DNA is TGTGCCAGCAGCTCTAAAGGGGGTGGTTCACCCCTCCACTTT.

A few counts support this clonotype. The CDR3 nucleotides are TGCAGTGCTAGAGGCGACAGGGCTTCCTACGAGCAGTACTTC. Amino acids: CSARGDRASYEQYF. V usage is TRBV20-1 and J usage is TRBJ2-7; 7 bases line up with TRBD1. Germline V lookup: CDR1 DFQATT, CDR2 SNEGSKA (reference sequence). J was trimmed by 1 base and V by 1 base; bases with no gene match: 4. The length of the CDR3 is 14 residues.